Sequencing of this T cell receptor beta chain was carried out in a study of CD8+ T cells in alopecia areata. Treatment described: oral pan-JAK inhibitor, 5-10 mg twice daily. cDNA serving as the sequencing template came from extracted, reverse transcribed RNA. The repertoire was sequenced with immunoSEQ multiplex PCR; TCRdb's copy has only in-frame clones and lacks some. Seen here are 150,000 to 200,000 clones, around 64% observed once, and the top ten hold 1.3%. Per the germline V gene, CDR1 is SGHAT and CDR2 is FQDESV (reference sequence). V lost 3 bases and J 3 bases, leaving 15 bases between the germline ends. The CDR3 spans 16 residues.

This TCR derives from a human donor with alopecia areata. Material: CD4+ T cells sorted from blood, obtained around week 47, from a patient treated with tofacitinib. The genes are TRBV11-1 and TRBJ2-1, with D perhaps being TRBD1 or TRBD2 (5 bases each). CDR3 protein: CASSFGTALGYNEQFF. Written as DNA, the CDR3 is TGTGCCAGCAGCTTCGGGACGGCCTTGGGCTACAATGAGCAGTTCTTC.